A selection of T cell receptor beta chains follows, all from one sample in a study of blood T cell repertoires in COVID-19. Only in-frame clones appear in the TCRdb table, and some are missing; sequencing was by immunoSEQ multiplex PCR. Here the sample spans some 250,000 clones, approximately 91% being singletons. Sequencing used PBMCs or T cells enriched from blood (not recorded which). These receptors were collected from a woman between 40 and 55 years old with acute COVID-19. Each CDR3 is given with its conserved first and last residue. Each record gives: V gene, clone size, J gene, D gene, CDR3 DNA, CDR3 protein. A D gene is named only where the DNA matches it firmly. Clone size, where shown, is once, few, many, or a class for clones that have expanded.

TRBV5-1	NA	TRBJ2-7	TRBD2	TGCGCCAGCAGCTCCGGCGGGGGACGGACTTCCTACGAGCAGTACTTC	CASSSGGGRTSYEQYF
TRBV27	NA	TRBJ1-1	NA	TGTGCCAGCAGTTTATTTGGGGCCGCCCGAGAAACTGAAGCTTTCTTT	CASSLFGAARETEAFF
TRBV7-2	once	TRBJ1-5	TRBD1	TGTGCCAGCAGCAAGGGACAGGGGGCTTTTCAGCCCCAGCATTTT	CASSKGQGAFQPQHF
TRBV5-1	NA	TRBJ1-3	NA	TGCGCCAGCAGCGAAGGGGGTCTGGGAAACACCATATATTTT	CASSEGGLGNTIYF
TRBV28	NA	TRBJ1-2	TRBD1	TGTGCCAGCACCCTACAGGGGGCGCTGGACTATGGCTACACCTTC	CASTLQGALDYGYTF
TRBV27	NA	TRBJ1-4	TRBD1	TGTGCCAGCAGTAGGGGACAGGAGAAACTGTTTTTT	CASSRGQEKLFF
TRBV7-9	NA	TRBJ1-6	TRBD1	TGTGCCAGCAGCTCCGCCAGAGGGGGCCGGTTTAATTCACCCCTCCACTTT	CASSSARGGRFNSPLHF
TRBV20-1	NA	TRBJ2-5	NA	TGCAGTGCTACTCCAGAGACCCAGTACTTC	CSATPETQYF
TRBV5-1	NA	TRBJ1-2	NA	TGCGCCAGCAGGCGAGAAAAGAACTATGGCTACACCTTC	CASRREKNYGYTF
TRBV7-3	NA	TRBJ2-3	NA	TGTGCCAGCAGCTTAGGGAGGACAGATACGCAGTATTTT	CASSLGRTDTQYF
TRBV4-3	NA	TRBJ2-1	NA	TGCGCCAGCAGCCAGCAGGGGTTGATTAGTGAGCAGTTCTTC	CASSQQGLISEQFF
TRBV27	NA	TRBJ2-5	NA	TGTGCCAGCAGTCCCCCGGGGAGGGAGACCCAGTACTTC	CASSPPGRETQYF
TRBV5-4	NA	TRBJ2-2	TRBD1	TGTGCCAGCAGCGGAAGACAGGGAAGGGATAGTACCGGGGAGCTGTTTTTT	CASSGRQGRDSTGELFF
TRBV28	once	TRBJ1-2	TRBD1	TGTGCCAGCAGTGACAGGGAGAACTATGGCTACACCTTC	CASSDRENYGYTF
TRBV2	once	TRBJ1-3	NA	TGTGCCAGCAGTGGCAGGGCCTTGGACACCATATATTTT	CASSGRALDTIYF
TRBV2	NA	TRBJ1-1	NA	TGTGCCAGCAAGTTGACAGCAATGAACACTGAAGCTTTCTTT	CASKLTAMNTEAFF
TRBV15	NA	TRBJ2-2	TRBD2	TGTGCCACCAGCAGAGATAGCGGGAGGGCCGACACCGGGGAGCTGTTTTTT	CATSRDSGRADTGELFF
TRBV7-3	once	TRBJ2-2	NA	TGTGCCAGCAGCTTAGTGGGGGGGCCTAGCCCGAACACCGGGGAGCTGTTTTTT	CASSLVGGPSPNTGELFF
TRBV7-9	NA	TRBJ1-6	NA	TGTGCCAGCAGCCGTGGAGGGACCGCCGGGGATTCACCCCTCCACTTT	CASSRGGTAGDSPLHF
TRBV28	NA	TRBJ2-5	NA	TGTGCCAGCAGTAATACGGGCGGGGCAGCTAGCACCCAAGAGACCCAGTACTTC	CASSNTGGAASTQETQYF
TRBV18	NA	TRBJ1-4	TRBD1	TGTGCCAGCTCACCTTCGACAGGGGGAAGGGAGGAAAAACTGTTTTTT	CASSPSTGGREEKLFF
TRBV27	NA	TRBJ2-3	NA	TGTGCCAGCAGTTTAGAGACTAGTTCTACGCAGTATTTT	CASSLETSSTQYF
TRBV28	NA	TRBJ2-7	TRBD1	TGTGCCAGCAGTACAGGGGTCCCCTACGAGCAGTACTTC	CASSTGVPYEQYF
TRBV27	few	TRBJ2-4	NA	TGTGCCAGCAGTTTATCGGGGACACCAAAAAACATTCAGTACTTC	CASSLSGTPKNIQYF
TRBV30	NA	TRBJ1-1	TRBD1	TGTGCCTGGGGGGGACAGATGAACACTGAAGCTTTCTTT	CAWGGQMNTEAFF
TRBV9	NA	TRBJ2-3	TRBD2	TGTGCCAGCAGCGGAGGGCTAGCGGGAGTCGGAGATACGCAGTATTTT	CASSGGLAGVGDTQYF
TRBV7-6	NA	TRBJ2-1	NA	TGTGCCAGCAGCTTAGTTGGAGGGGACAATGAGCAGTTCTTC	CASSLVGGDNEQFF
TRBV27	NA	TRBJ1-1	NA	TGTGCCAGCAGTTCTATTCGACAGGTGAACACTGAAGCTTTCTTT	CASSSIRQVNTEAFF
TRBV7-9	NA	TRBJ1-1	NA	TGTGCCAGCAGCTTCATAGTAGTGTTAGGGGGAGAGAACACTGAAGCTTTCTTT	CASSFIVVLGGENTEAFF
TRBV18	NA	TRBJ1-2	NA	TGTGCCAGCTCACCAAGTTCAGGGGTTGGATATGGCTACACCTTC	CASSPSSGVGYGYTF
TRBV18	NA	TRBJ2-1	NA	TGTGCCAGCTCACCACGGGAGAGGCTGAGCAATGAGCAGTTCTTC	CASSPRERLSNEQFF
TRBV19	NA	TRBJ2-6	NA	TGTGCCAGTAGTTCCGAAATTAGCTCTGGGGCCAACGTCCTGACTTTC	CASSSEISSGANVLTF
TRBV3-1/TRBV3-2	NA	TRBJ1-2	NA	TGTGCCAGCAGCCAGGGACATCGGGGAGCGGATGGCTACACCTTC	CASSQGHRGADGYTF
TRBV6-5	NA	TRBJ2-7	TRBD1	TGTGCCAGCAGCCAGGGGGCTGGGGAGCAGTACTTC	CASSQGAGEQYF